This T cell receptor (beta chain) was identified in a study of shared clonotypes between healthy human individuals. Study findings and constraints: When compared with the clonotypes that were shared by all four sorted-subset donors, the non-shared clonotypes turned out to have lower generation probabilities.

A remark on this clone: As yet, its antigen is unknown. Other nucleotide sequences from this sample produce the same CDR3.

Clones were read by immunoSEQ multiplex PCR, and TCRdb kept only the in-frame ones, dropping some. The data show more than 850,000 clones, with about 80% seen just once and around 0.47% held by the top ten. Germline assignment: CDR1 SNHLY and CDR2 FYNNEI. The CDR3 extends over 14 amino acids. V lost 6 bases and J lost 2; bases outside the gene matches: 5. Sequenced input: memory CD4+ T cells from PBMCs. The subset was: CD45RA-negative fraction. The chain is built from TRBV2 and TRBJ2-5, with 8 bases matching TRBD1. This TCR was recovered from a young man in good health. Some clones in this sample may be carry-over from other donors' samples. Written as DNA, the CDR3 is TGTGCCAGCAGGGCGGACAGGGATCAAGAGACCCAGTACTTC. This codes for CASRADRDQETQYF.